The 3 T cell receptor beta chains below were found in one sample sequenced in a study of cytomegalovirus exposure and HLA in healthy donors. Primers included in the PCR were 60 Vbeta and 13 Jbeta primers. Measured with immunoSEQ multiplex PCR; TCRdb has only the in-frame clones, and not every one. The sample's table shows around 60,000 clones. Input material: PBMCs. The source of these receptors is a man in his thirties or forties in good health and CMV-seropositive.

The gene calls are TRBV5-6 and TRBJ2-5; perhaps TRBD1 as D (6 bases). V lost 4 bases, J lost 5 bases, and 24 bases lay in between. Germline V gene lookup returns CDR1 SGHDT and CDR2 YYEEEE. CDR3 length: 17 amino acids. The DNA for the CDR3 is TGTGCCAGCAGCCCGAAACACCGGGACAAAAAGGGGGAGACCCAGTACTTC. Its protein is CASSPKHRDKKGETQYF.

The chain combines TRBV4-1 with TRBJ1-5, with D possibly being TRBD1 (6 bases). Deletions cut 0 bases from V and 6 bases from J, with 15 bases between. The germline V gene encodes CDR1 MGHRA and CDR2 YSYEKL. CDR3 length: 16 amino acids. CDR3 sequence (DNA): TGCGCCAGCAGCCAAGATGGGGCAGGGGTCATTCAGCCCCAGCATTTT. Protein sequence: CASSQDGAGVIQPQHF.

Remarks on this clone: A junction end diverges from the germline sequence, so it may reflect a read error. Other DNA variants within this sample encode the same CDR3. This chain uses TRBV9 with TRBJ1-6; no firm D call. Germline V gives CDR1 SGDLS, CDR2 YYNGEE. The CDR3 has 16 residues. Written as DNA, the CDR3 is TGTGCCAGCAGCGTAGGTGGGAGCTCCTATAATTCACCCCTACACTTT. Amino acid sequence: CASSVGGSSYNSPLHF.